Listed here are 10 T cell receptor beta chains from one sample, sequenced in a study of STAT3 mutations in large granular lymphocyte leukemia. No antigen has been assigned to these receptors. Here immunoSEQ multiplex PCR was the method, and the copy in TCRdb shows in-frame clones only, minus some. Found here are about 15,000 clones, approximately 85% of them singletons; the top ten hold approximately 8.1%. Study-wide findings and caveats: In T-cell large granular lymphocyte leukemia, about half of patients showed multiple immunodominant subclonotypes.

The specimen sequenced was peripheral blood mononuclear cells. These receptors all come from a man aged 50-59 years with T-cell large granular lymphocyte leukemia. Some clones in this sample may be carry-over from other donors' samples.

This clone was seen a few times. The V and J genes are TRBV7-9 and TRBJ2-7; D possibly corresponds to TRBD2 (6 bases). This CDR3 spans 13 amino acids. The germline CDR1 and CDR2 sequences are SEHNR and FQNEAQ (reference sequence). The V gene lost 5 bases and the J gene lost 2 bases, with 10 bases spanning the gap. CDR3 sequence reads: CASSPGVAYEQYF. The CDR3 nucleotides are TGTGCCAGCAGCCCGGGGGTAGCCTACGAGCAGTACTTC.

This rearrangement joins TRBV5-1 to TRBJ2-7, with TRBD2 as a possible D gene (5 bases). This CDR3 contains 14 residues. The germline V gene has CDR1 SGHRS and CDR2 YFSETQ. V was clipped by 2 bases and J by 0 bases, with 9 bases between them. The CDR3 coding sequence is TGCGCCAGCAGCTTTTCTAGCAGCTCCTACGAGCAGTACTTC. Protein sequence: CASSFSSSSYEQYF.

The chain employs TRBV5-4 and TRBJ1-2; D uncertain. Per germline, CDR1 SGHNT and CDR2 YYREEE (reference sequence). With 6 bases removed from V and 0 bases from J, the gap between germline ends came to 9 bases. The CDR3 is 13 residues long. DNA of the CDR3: TGTGCCAGCAATTTGGCGGCTAACTATGGCTACACCTTC. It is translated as CASNLAANYGYTF.

CDR3: CASSYRAGGNTDTQYF. CDR3 DNA sequence: TGTGCCAGCAGTTACAGAGCGGGCGGCAACACAGATACGCAGTATTTT. The J gene is TRBJ2-3, the V gene TRBV6-6; D possibly corresponds to TRBD2 (6 bases). This CDR3 spans 16 amino acids. V gave up 2 bases and J gave up 2 bases, with 14 bases separating them. CDR1 MNHNY and CDR2 SVGAGI come from the germline V gene (reference sequence).

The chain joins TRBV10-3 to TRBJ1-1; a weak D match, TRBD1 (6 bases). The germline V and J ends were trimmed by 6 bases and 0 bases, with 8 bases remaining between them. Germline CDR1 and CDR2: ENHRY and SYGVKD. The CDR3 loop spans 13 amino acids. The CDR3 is CAIRGHVNTEAFF. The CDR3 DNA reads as TGTGCCATCAGGGGACATGTGAACACTGAAGCTTTCTTT.

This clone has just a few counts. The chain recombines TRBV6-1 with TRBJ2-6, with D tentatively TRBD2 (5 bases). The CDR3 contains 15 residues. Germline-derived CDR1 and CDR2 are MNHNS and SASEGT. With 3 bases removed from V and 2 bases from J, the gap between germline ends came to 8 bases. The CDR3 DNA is TGTGCCAGCAGTGACGGGGAAACTGGGGCCAACGTCCTGACTTTC. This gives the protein CASSDGETGANVLTF.

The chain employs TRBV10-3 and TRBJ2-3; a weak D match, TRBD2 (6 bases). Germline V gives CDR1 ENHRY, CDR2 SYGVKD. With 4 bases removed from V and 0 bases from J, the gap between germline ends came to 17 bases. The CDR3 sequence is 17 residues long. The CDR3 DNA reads TGTGCCATCAGTGGGGGGATGCCGGGACTGAGCACAGATACGCAGTATTTT. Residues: CAISGGMPGLSTDTQYF.

The CDR3 is CASSGVRVTSSYEQYF. The CDR3 coding sequence is TGTGCCAGCAGTGGCGTCAGGGTTACTAGCTCCTACGAGCAGTACTTC. The chain is built from TRBV7-9 and TRBJ2-7; D may match TRBD1 or TRBD2 (5 bases each). The ends were cut back, 6 bases at V and 0 bases at J, with 18 bases in the middle. Germline CDR1 is SEHNR and CDR2 is FQNEAQ (reference sequence). This CDR3 has 16 amino acids.

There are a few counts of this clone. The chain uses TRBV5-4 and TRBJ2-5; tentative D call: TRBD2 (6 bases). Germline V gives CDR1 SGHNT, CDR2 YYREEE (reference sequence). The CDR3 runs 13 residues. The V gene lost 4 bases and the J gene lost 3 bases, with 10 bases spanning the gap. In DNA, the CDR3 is TGTGCCAGCAGCCCCCGCGGGGAAGAGACCCAGTACTTC. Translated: CASSPRGEETQYF. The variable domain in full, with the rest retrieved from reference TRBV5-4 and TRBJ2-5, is ETGVTQSPTHLIKTRGQQVTLRCSSQSGHNTVSWYQQALGQGPQFIFQYYREEENGRGNFPPRFSGLQFPNYSSELNVNALELDDSALYLCASSPRGEETQYFGPGTRLLVL.

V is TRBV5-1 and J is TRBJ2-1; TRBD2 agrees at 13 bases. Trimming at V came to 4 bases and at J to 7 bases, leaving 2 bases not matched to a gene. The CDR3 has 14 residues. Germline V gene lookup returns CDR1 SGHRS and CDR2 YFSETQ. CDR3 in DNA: TGCGCCAGCAGCGAGGGACTAGCGGGGAATGAGCAGTTCTTC. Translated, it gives CASSEGLAGNEQFF.